This T cell receptor (beta chain) was recovered during a study of CD8+ T cells in alopecia areata. The wider study: Twice daily, treated patients received 5 to 10 mg of oral tofacitinib.

RNA was isolated and reverse transcribed to cDNA, the sequencing template. Using immunoSEQ multiplex PCR, the repertoire was profiled, and TCRdb retains in-frame clones only, with some absent. The data contain fewer than 350,000 clones, roughly 64% of them singletons. Points from the study as a whole: Only one nonresponder was present, which leaves the link between baseline CD8+ expansion and response uncertain. In scalp and blood, many expanded lesional clones persisted during tofacitinib. Patients displayed less clarity in TCR sharing than mice, a finding possibly related to HLA.

Turning to this clone: Its antigen is not known.

The length of the CDR3 is 13 residues. V lost 10 bases to trimming and J lost 5 bases, with 18 bases between them. Germline-derived CDR1 and CDR2 are SGDLS and YYNGEE. Sample treatment: oral pan-JAK inhibitor, 5-10 mg twice daily. V and J are TRBV9 and TRBJ2-5; D possibly corresponds to TRBD1 (6 bases). This specimen consisted of CD4+ T cells sorted from blood, obtained at week 24, from a patient treated with tofacitinib. This TCR was recovered from a human donor with alopecia areata. CDR3 in DNA: TGTGCCGAAGAGGTGGGGGCACGGGAGACCCAGTACTTC. It translates to CAEEVGARETQYF. The full variable domain, its missing parts supplied by reference TRBV9 and TRBJ2-5, is DSGVTQTPKHLITATGQRVTLRCSPRSGDLSVYWYQQSLDQGLQFLIQYYNGEERAKGNILERFSAQQFPDLHSELNLSSLELGDSALYFCAEEVGARETQYFGPGTRLLVL.